The clone carrying this T cell receptor (beta chain) was detected ten times or more. Its antigen is as yet unknown. Clonotypes were quantified using unique molecular identifier barcodes. TCRdb called the 5' RACE reads again in MiXCR, with one record for every CDR3 protein. The table has about 18,000 distinct CDR3 sequences, around 2.1% seen once. Blood mononuclear cells were expanded for 2 to 4 days using either OKT3 anti-CD3 antibody or CD3/CD28 beads. The data derive from a study of beta chain bispecific antibodies for T cell cancers. Study-level information: The leukemia lines expressed TRBV12-3 (Jurkat) and TRBV5-5 (HPB-ALL). Whole-study results and caveats: The leukemia cells, rather than normal T cells, gave most of the targeted TRBV signal.

Trimming removed 2 bases from V and 8 bases from J, with 11 bases in between. The germline gives CDR1 SGDLS, CDR2 YYNGEE. CDR3 length: 14 amino acids. The J gene is TRBJ1-6, the V gene TRBV9; TRBD1 might be the D (5 bases). The receptor's source is a human donor in good health. Some clones in this sample may be carry-over from other donors' samples. The sequencing input was healthy donor T cells cultured with leukemia cells. Written as DNA, the CDR3 is TGTGCCAGCAGCGTGGGGCGTAGCGATTCACCCCTCCACTTT. Translated: CASSVGRSDSPLHF.